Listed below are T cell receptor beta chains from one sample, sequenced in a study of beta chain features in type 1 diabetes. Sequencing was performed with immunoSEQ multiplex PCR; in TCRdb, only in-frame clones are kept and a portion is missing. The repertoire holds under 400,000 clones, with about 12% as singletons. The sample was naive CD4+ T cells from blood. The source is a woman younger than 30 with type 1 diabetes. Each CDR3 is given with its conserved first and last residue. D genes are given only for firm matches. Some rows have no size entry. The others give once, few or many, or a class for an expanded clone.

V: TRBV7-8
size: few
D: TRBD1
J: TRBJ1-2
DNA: TGTGCCAGCAGCTTAGTAAGGGACAGAACAAACTATGGCTACACCTTC
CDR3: CASSLVRDRTNYGYTF

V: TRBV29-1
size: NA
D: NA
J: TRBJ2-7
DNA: TGCAGCGTTACCCGCTTAGCGGAATCCTACGAGCAGTACTTC
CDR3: CSVTRLAESYEQYF

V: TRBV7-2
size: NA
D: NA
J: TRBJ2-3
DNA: TGTGCCAGCAGCTTAGGACCGAGGGGGACAGATACGCAGTATTTT
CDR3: CASSLGPRGTDTQYF

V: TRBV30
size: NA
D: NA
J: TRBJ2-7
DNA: TGTGCCTGGAGACCCAGGGACTTAATCTACGAGCAGTACTTC
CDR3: CAWRPRDLIYEQYF

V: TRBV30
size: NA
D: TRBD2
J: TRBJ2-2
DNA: TGTGCCTGGAGTGTCGGACTAGGGATCGGGGAGCTGTTTTTT
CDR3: CAWSVGLGIGELFF

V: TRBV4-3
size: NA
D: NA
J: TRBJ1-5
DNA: TGCGCCAGCAGCCAAGATTCGCAGGGTTACCAGCCCCAGCATTTT
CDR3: CASSQDSQGYQPQHF

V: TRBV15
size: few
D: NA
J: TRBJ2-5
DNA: TGTGCCACCAGCAGAGGTGTCCCCAGAGAGACCCAGTACTTC
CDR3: CATSRGVPRETQYF

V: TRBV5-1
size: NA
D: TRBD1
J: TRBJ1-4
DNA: TGCGCCAGCAGCTTGGCCGGCTTACAGGGGGTAGGAGAAAAACTGTTTTTT
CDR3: CASSLAGLQGVGEKLFF

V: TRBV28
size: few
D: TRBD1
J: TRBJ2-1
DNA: TGTGCCAGCAACTGGGACAGCTACAATGAGCAGTTCTTC
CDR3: CASNWDSYNEQFF

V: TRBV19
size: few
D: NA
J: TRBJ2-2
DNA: TGTGCCAGTAGGATGACAAATTCGAGGGAGCTGTTTTTT
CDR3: CASRMTNSRELFF

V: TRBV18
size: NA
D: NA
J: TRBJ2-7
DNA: TGTGCCAGCTCACCCCGACAGCCTGCTACCTACGAGCAGTACTTC
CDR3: CASSPRQPATYEQYF

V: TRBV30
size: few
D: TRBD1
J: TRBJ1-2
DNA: TGTGCCGCCCGGACAGGGGCGGGAGGCTACACCTTC
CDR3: CAARTGAGGYTF

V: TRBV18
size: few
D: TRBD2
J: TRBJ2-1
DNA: TGTGCCAGCTCACCCGGGACTAGCGGGTTTTATGAGCAGTTCTTC
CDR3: CASSPGTSGFYEQFF

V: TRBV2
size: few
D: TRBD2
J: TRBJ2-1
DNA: TGTGCCAGCAGTACTAGCGGATTCGGGGAGCAGTTCTTC
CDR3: CASSTSGFGEQFF

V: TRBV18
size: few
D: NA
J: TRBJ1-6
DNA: TGTGCCAGCTCGCTCACACAGGCCCGTAATTCACCCCTCCACTTT
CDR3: CASSLTQARNSPLHF

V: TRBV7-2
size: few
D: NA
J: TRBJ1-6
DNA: TGTGCCAGCAGCCTTACAGGGTTTCGGTCACCCCTCCACTTT
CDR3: CASSLTGFRSPLHF

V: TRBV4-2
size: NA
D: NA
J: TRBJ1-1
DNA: TGTGCCAGCAGCCAAGCCGAACACCCAGTCACTGAAGCTTTCTTT
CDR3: CASSQAEHPVTEAFF

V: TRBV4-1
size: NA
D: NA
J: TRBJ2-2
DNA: TGCGCCAGCAGCCAAGCGAGAAGCGGGGAGCTGTTTTTT
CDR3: CASSQARSGELFF

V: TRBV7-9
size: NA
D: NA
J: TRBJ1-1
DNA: TGTGCCAGCAGCTTTGCAGGGATACGAAACACTGAAGCTTTCTTT
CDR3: CASSFAGIRNTEAFF

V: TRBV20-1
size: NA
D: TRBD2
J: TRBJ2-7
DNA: TGCAGTCATGGGAGGGTCTACGAGCAGTACTTC
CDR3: CSHGRVYEQYF

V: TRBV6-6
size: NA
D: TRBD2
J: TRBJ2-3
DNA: TGTGCCAGCAGCCGCAAAGCGGGAGGTACAGATACGCAGTATTTT
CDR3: CASSRKAGGTDTQYF

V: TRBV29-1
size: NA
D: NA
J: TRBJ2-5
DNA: TGCAGCGTTGCCGGGGCAGGGGTTCGAGAGACCCAGTACTTC
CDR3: CSVAGAGVRETQYF

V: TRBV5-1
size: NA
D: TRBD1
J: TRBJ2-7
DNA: TGCGCCAGCAGCTTAGGGACAGGGTCATCCTACGAGCAGTACTTC
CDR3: CASSLGTGSSYEQYF

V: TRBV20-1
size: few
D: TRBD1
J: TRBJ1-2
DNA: TGCAGTGAGGGGGCCGGCTACACCTTC
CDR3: CSEGAGYTF

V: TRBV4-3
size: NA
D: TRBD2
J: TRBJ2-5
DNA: TGCGCCAGCAGCCAAGATGGGGTAGCGGGGGGCGTGGAGACCCAGTACTTC
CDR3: CASSQDGVAGGVETQYF

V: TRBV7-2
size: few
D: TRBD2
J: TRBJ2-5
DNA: TGTGCCAGCAGCCGTCATACTAGCGGGGACTCTTGGACCCAGTACTTC
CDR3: CASSRHTSGDSWTQYF

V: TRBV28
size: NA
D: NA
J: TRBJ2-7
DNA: TGTGCCAGCAGTACCGGGGGTTACGAGCAGTACTTC
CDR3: CASSTGGYEQYF

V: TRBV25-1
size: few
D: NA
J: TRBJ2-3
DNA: TGTGCCAGCAGGGGGAGGGGGGGGCGCACAGATACGCAGTATTTT
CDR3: CASRGRGGRTDTQYF

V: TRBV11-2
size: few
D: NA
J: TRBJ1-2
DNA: TGTGCCAGCAGTGACTACCGGACGTTGAACTATGGCTACACCTTC
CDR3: CASSDYRTLNYGYTF

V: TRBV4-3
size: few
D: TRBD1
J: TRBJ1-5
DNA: TGCGCCAGCAGCCAGACAACAGGGGGCGGTCAGCCCCAGCATTTT
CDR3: CASSQTTGGGQPQHF

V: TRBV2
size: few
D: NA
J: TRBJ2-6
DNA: TGTGCCAGCACGGGCTCTGGGGCCAACGTCCTGACTTTC
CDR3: CASTGSGANVLTF

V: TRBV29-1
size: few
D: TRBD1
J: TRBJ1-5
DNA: TGCAGCGTCTCCATGACAGGGGGAGATCAGCCCCAGCATTTT
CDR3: CSVSMTGGDQPQHF

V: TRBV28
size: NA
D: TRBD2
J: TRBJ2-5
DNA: TGTGCCAGCACCCCCGGGTCCCGGGAGGCGATGGAGACCCAGTACTTC
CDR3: CASTPGSREAMETQYF

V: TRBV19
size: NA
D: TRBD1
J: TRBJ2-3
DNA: TGTGCCAGTAGTGTCCGGGACAGGACAACAGATACGCAGTATTTT
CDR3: CASSVRDRTTDTQYF

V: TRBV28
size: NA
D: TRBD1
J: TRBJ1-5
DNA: TGTGCCAGCAGGGCCCGGGACAGGGGAATTAATCAGCCCCAGCATTTT
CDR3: CASRARDRGINQPQHF

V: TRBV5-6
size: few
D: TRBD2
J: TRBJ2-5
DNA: TGTGCCAGCAGCGACCTAGCGGATCGTCTGGCCCAGTACTTC
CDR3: CASSDLADRLAQYF

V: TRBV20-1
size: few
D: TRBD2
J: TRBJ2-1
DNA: TGCAGTGCTAGGGGGGGGAATGAGCAGTTCTTC
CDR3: CSARGGNEQFF

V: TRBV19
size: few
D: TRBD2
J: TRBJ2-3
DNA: TGTGCCAGTAGTTCGGGAATAGCGGGAGGGCTGACAGATACGCAGTATTTT
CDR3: CASSSGIAGGLTDTQYF

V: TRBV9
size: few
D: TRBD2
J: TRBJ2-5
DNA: TGTGCCACAACCCTCCTGGACACTAGCGGGAGGGTCCAAGAGACCCAGTACTTC
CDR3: CATTLLDTSGRVQETQYF

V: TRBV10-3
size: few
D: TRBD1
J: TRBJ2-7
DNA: TGTGCCAGCCGGGACAGGGACTACGAGCAGTACTTC
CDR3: CASRDRDYEQYF

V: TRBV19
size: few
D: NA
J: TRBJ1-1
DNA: TGTGCCAGCGGTCAGGGGTGGGGCACTGAAGCTTTCTTT
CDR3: CASGQGWGTEAFF

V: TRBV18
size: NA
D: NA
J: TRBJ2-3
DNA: TGTGCCAGCTCACCGGTCCTGGGGCAGGGAACGAGGACCCCCGGGGATACGCAGTATTTT
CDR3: CASSPVLGQGTRTPGDTQYF

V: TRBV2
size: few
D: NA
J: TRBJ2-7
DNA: TGTGCCAGCAGTGAAAGGGGCGACGAGCAGTACTTC
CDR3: CASSERGDEQYF

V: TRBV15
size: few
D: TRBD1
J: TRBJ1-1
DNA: TGTGCCACCAGCAGTCAGGGGACAGCTGAAGCTTTCTTT
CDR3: CATSSQGTAEAFF

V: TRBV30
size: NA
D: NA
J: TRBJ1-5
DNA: TGTGCCTGGAGTGACGGGGATGGTAGGCCCCAGCATTTT
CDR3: CAWSDGDGRPQHF

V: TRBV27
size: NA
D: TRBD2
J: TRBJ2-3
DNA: TGTGCCAGCAGATCTAGCGGGGGGAATAGGGCGCAGTATTTT
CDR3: CASRSSGGNRAQYF

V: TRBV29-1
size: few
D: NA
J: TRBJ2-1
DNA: TGCAGCGCCCGGACAGCCTCGGATGAGCAGTTCTTC
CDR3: CSARTASDEQFF

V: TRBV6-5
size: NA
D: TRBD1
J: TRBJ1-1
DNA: TGTGCCAGCAGTTACCAGGGGGTTGGCACTGAAGCTTTCTTT
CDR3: CASSYQGVGTEAFF

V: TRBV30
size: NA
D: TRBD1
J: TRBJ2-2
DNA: TGTGCCTGGTCCCAGGGGGCAGGGCAAATCGGGGAGCTGTTTTTT
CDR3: CAWSQGAGQIGELFF

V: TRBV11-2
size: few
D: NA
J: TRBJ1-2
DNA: TGTGCCAGCAGCACTGCTAGGAGGGGCAGAGACTATGGCTACACCTTC
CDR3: CASSTARRGRDYGYTF

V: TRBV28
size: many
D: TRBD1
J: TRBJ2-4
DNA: TGTGCCAGCGGCACAGGGGACATTCAGTACTTC
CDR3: CASGTGDIQYF

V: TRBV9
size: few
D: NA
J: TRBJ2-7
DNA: TGTGCCAGCAGCGTAGATGCTTCAGGCTACGAGCAGTACTTC
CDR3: CASSVDASGYEQYF